What follows describes a single TCR beta chain. TCRdb used MiXCR to reprocess the 5' RACE reads, holding one entry per CDR3 protein. The table shows some 70,000 distinct CDR3 sequences, with around 21% occurring only once. This entry is derived from a study of HIV-infected patients and healthy controls. The TCR comes from a human donor in good health. The material sequenced was CD4+ T cells from blood.

The CDR3 loop reads CASTKADRGRGGELFF. The DNA of the CDR3 is TGTGCCAGCACGAAGGCCGACAGGGGGCGAGGCGGGGAGCTGTTTTTT. The chain joins TRBV5-4 to TRBJ2-2; TRBD1 aligns across 10 bases. Germline lookup yields CDR1 SGHNT and CDR2 YYREEE (reference sequence). V trimming: 6 bases; J trimming: 7 bases; junction bases outside the gene matches: 12. The CDR3 contains 16 residues.